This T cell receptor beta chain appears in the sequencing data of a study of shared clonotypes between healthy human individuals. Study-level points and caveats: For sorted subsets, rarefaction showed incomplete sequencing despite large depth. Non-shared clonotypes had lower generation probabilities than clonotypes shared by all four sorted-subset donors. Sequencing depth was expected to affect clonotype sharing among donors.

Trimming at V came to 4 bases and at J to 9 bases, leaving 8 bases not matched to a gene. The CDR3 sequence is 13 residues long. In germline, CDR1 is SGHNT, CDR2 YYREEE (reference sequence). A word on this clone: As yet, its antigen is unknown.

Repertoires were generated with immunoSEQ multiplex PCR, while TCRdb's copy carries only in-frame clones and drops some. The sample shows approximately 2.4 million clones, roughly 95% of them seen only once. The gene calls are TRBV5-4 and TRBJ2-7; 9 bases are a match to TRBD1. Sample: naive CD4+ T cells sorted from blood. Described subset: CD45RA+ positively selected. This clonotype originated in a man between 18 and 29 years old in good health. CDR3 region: CASSRDRARVQYF. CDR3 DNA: TGTGCCAGCAGCCGGGACAGGGCTCGGGTGCAGTACTTC.